This TCR beta chain was documented in a study of T cell responses to AZD1222 COVID-19 vaccine. Study-wide results and limits: Donors were mostly white British, more females; clonal diversity possibly underestimated.

The repertoire was sequenced with immunoSEQ multiplex PCR; TCRdb's copy has only in-frame clones and lacks some. The repertoire consists of about 180,000 clones, with 70% to 90% occurring once and the leading ten covering 3.5% to 4.5%. The CDR3 runs to 14 residues. The germline gives CDR1 MNHNS, CDR2 SASEGT. V lost 1 base and J lost 4, with 10 bases in between. Details on this clone: Antigen specificity is unknown.

The chain couples TRBV6-1 to TRBJ2-5; weak D call: TRBD2 (6 bases). This TCR was sampled from an adult who received the MenACWY meningococcal vaccine as a control. Material: peripheral blood, obtained 28 days after the second dose of the MenACWY control vaccine. CDR3 nucleotides: TGTGCCAGCAGTGAAGTGGGGGGTCGAGAGACCCAGTACTTC. Translating it yields CASSEVGGRETQYF.